Listed here are 14 T cell receptor beta chains from one sample, sequenced in a study of vaccination and CD4 T cells after COVID-19. MiXCR, run by TCRdb on the PCR reads, gives a single entry per CDR3 protein. The sample contains tens of thousands of distinct CDR3 sequences, approximately 49% of which appear only once. Time point reported: late sampling 161 to 241 days after vaccination in a few convalescent patients. The material sequenced was CD4+ T cells from blood, taken about 7 months after SARS-CoV-2 vaccination. These TCRs come from a human donor who had recovered from COVID-19.

Turning to this clonotype: Mismatch with germline at one junction end may stem from a read error. This chain links TRBV7-7 with TRBJ1-1; D gene ambiguous. The germline V gene encodes CDR1 SSHAT and CDR2 FNYEAQ (reference sequence). This CDR3 is built from 13 residues. Here the CDR3 DNA reads TGTGCTAGCAGCTCTTCTCTGAACACTGAAGCTTCCTTT. This encodes CASSSSLNTEASF.

This clonotype has only a few counts. V and J are TRBV20-1 and TRBJ2-7, with D unresolved. This CDR3 has 14 amino acids. V shed 2 bases and J shed 0 bases, with 11 bases lying between them. From germline, CDR1 is DFQATT and CDR2 SNEGSKA (reference sequence). The CDR3 DNA is TGCAGTGCTAGATCCGGACGGAGCTCCTACGAGCAGTACTTC. It is translated as CSARSGRSSYEQYF.

The chain joins TRBV28 to TRBJ1-2, with D uncertain. Germline CDR1 MDHEN, CDR2 SYDVKM. V lost 2 bases, J lost 8 bases, and 12 bases lay in between. The CDR3 consists of 13 residues. CDR3 sequence (DNA): TGTGCCAGCAGTTTAGCGGACTCTTTCGGCTACACCTTC. This sequence encodes CASSLADSFGYTF.

This clonotype was counted a few times. This chain links TRBV6-1 with TRBJ2-1; perhaps TRBD2 as D (5 bases). Looked up from germline, CDR1 is MNHNS and CDR2 is SASEGT. Trimming stripped 1 base from V and 6 bases from J, with 13 bases between. This CDR3 is built from 15 residues. The CDR3 spells CASSEVSTTGNEQFF. CDR3 sequence (DNA): TGTGCCAGCAGTGAAGTCTCGACTACCGGCAATGAGCAGTTCTTC.

With regard to this clonotype: An end of the junction does not agree with germline; a read error may underlie this. The chain recombines TRBV19 with TRBJ2-3, with 10 nucleotides matching TRBD2. Germline V lookup: CDR1 LNHDA, CDR2 SQIVND (reference sequence). The CDR3 consists of 15 residues. In DNA, the CDR3 is TGTGCCAGTAGCCCCCTAGCGGGAGCGGCAGATGCGCAGTATTTT. This gives the protein CASSPLAGAADAQYF.

This clonotype has a handful of counts. This sequence joins TRBV20-1 and TRBJ1-5; no firm D call. CDR1 DFQATT and CDR2 SNEGSKA come from the germline V gene (reference sequence). Deletions cut 3 bases from V and 5 bases from J, with 8 bases between. This CDR3 has 12 residues. In nucleotides, the CDR3 is TGCAGTGCTAGCTGGGGAGATCAGCCCCAGCATTTT. Amino acids: CSASWGDQPQHF.

V and J are TRBV24-1 and TRBJ2-6; D gene unclear. CDR3 length: 13 amino acids. The V gene's germline CDR1 is KGHDR and CDR2 SFDVKD. Trimming took 9 bases from V and 2 from J, leaving 7 bases between them. The CDR3 is CATLSPGANVLTF. For the CDR3, the DNA is TGTGCCACCCTATCCCCTGGGGCCAACGTCCTGACTTTC.

V gene TRBV15 combines with J gene TRBJ1-5; D might be TRBD1 (5 bases). Trimming removed 0 bases at V and 8 bases at J, with 8 bases between. The CDR3 sequence is 13 residues long. The germline CDR1 and CDR2 sequences are LNHNV and YYDKDF (reference sequence). As DNA, the CDR3 is TGTGCCACCAGCAGAGATCTGGGGGAGCCCCAGCATTTT. Translation: CATSRDLGEPQHF.

This clonotype was detected a few times. The rearrangement uses TRBV6-5 and TRBJ1-2, with 7 bases lining up with TRBD1. The CDR3 runs to 14 residues. V trimming: 4 bases; J trimming: 8 bases; junction bases outside the gene matches: 10. The V gene's germline CDR1 is MNHEY and CDR2 SVGAGI. In DNA form, the CDR3 reads TGTGCCAGCAGTTGGAAAGGGACAGACCAGGGCTACACCTTC. Translation: CASSWKGTDQGYTF.

This chain uses TRBV20-1 with TRBJ1-1; D is uncertain. Germline CDR1 and CDR2: DFQATT and SNEGSKA (reference sequence). The CDR3 spans 16 residues. V was cut by 6 bases and J by 1 base, with 21 bases left in between. Written as DNA, the CDR3 is TGCAGTGCCGTAGCTGTATCCCGTTCATCGAACACTGAAGCTTTCTTT. This sequence encodes CSAVAVSRSSNTEAFF.

The rearrangement links TRBV6-5 to TRBJ1-2, with 8 bases fitting TRBD1. In germline, CDR1 is MNHEY, CDR2 SVGAGI. The V and J ends lost 4 bases and 7 bases, in that order; junction bases with no gene match: 11. The CDR3 is 15 residues long. CDR3 bases: TGTGCCAGCAGTTTGCCGAAGACAGGGGATGGTGGCTACACCTTC. Its translation is CASSLPKTGDGGYTF.

This chain uses TRBV23-1 with TRBJ2-3; D not resolved. TRBV23-1 is filed as an ORF, its function uncertain. The V end lost 1 base, the J end lost 3 bases, and 20 bases lay between the germline ends. The CDR3 is 18 residues long. CDR3 in DNA: TGCGCCAGCAGTCAATTTAACGCCTGGCCTAGAGAGACAGATACGCAGTATTTT. It is translated as CASSQFNAWPRETDTQYF.

V gene TRBV7-9 combines with J gene TRBJ2-6; D remains ambiguous. The CDR3 runs to 14 residues. CDR1 SEHNR and CDR2 FQNEAQ come from the germline V gene (reference sequence). Trimming shortened V by 3 bases and J by 0 bases, and 3 bases separated the two germline ends. CDR3 nucleotide sequence: TGTGCCAGCAGCTTTACCTCTGGGGCCAACGTCCTGACTTTC. Translation: CASSFTSGANVLTF.

This clonotype has a single count. CDR3 sequence: CASSLVQGADNNEQFF. In nucleotides, the CDR3 is TGTGCCAGCAGCTTAGTTCAAGGGGCGGATAACAATGAGCAGTTCTTC. The rearrangement joins TRBV11-1 to TRBJ2-1; D possibly corresponds to TRBD1 (5 bases). Germline V gene data show CDR1 as SGHAT and CDR2 as FQDESV (reference sequence). Trimming pared 1 base from V and 5 bases from J, leaving 15 bases between. This CDR3 contains 16 residues. The full variable domain, in which reference TRBV11-1 and TRBJ2-1 provide the parts outside the CDR3, is EAEVAQSPRYKITEKSQAVAFWCDPISGHATLYWYRQILGQGPELLVQFQDESVVDDSQLPKDRFSAERLKGVDSTLKIQPAELGDSAMYLCASSLVQGADNNEQFFGPGTRLTVL.